These T cell receptor beta chains were read from a single sample in a study of PD-1 blockade in classical Hodgkin lymphoma. Data came from immunoSEQ multiplex PCR; TCRdb stores just in-frame clones and leaves some out. The sample lists 43,000 or so clones, 85% to 90% occurring once. The sequences come from peripheral blood mononuclear cells (PBMCs), collected at baseline. The receptor source for this set is a human donor with classical Hodgkin lymphoma. Both conserved end residues are part of each CDR3. The D gene is left open where the match is weak. Expanded clones get a size class; other rows say once, few or many, or leave the size out.

abundance	j_gene	d_gene	v_gene	len	CDR3nt	CDR3aa
-	TRBJ1-5	-	TRBV28	13	TGTGCCAGCCAAATGGAGGGCAATCAGCCCCAGCATTTT	CASQMEGNQPQHF
-	TRBJ1-1	TRBD1	TRBV5-4	15	TGTGCCAGCAGCGATTGGACAGGGCGGGACACTGAAGCTTTCTTT	CASSDWTGRDTEAFF
-	TRBJ2-6	-	TRBV5-6	14	TGTGCCAGCAGCTTGCGGACAATATCCAACGTCCTGACTTTC	CASSLRTISNVLTF
-	TRBJ2-7	TRBD2	TRBV7-2	16	TGTGCCAGCAGCCCCTTCCCCCGGACTAGCTCATACGAGCAGTACTTC	CASSPFPRTSSYEQYF
-	TRBJ2-1	TRBD2	TRBV11-3	16	TGTGCCAGCAGCCAGCGGGGTAGCGGGGGGGCACATGAGCAGTTCTTC	CASSQRGSGGAHEQFF
-	TRBJ2-7	TRBD1	TRBV28	14	TGTGCCAGCAATGCTGAGACAGGGGGCTACGAGCAGTACTTC	CASNAETGGYEQYF
-	TRBJ1-1	-	TRBV10-3	14	TGTGCCATCAGTGGGGACATTCCCTACACTGAAGCTTTCTTT	CAISGDIPYTEAFF
-	TRBJ1-4	-	TRBV4-1	13	TGCGCCAGCAAGACACTCGGGAATGAAAAACTGTTTTTT	CASKTLGNEKLFF
-	TRBJ2-3	-	TRBV11-3	14	TGTGCCAGCAGCTCCTACGAGGGGCCAGATACGCAGTATTTT	CASSSYEGPDTQYF
-	TRBJ2-5	-	TRBV29-1	12	TGCAGCGTTGGGGGGACGGGAGAGACCCAGTACTTC	CSVGGTGETQYF
few	TRBJ1-6	-	TRBV27	13	TGTGCCAGCAGTTTTGCAGAGAATTCACCCCTCCACTTT	CASSFAENSPLHF
-	TRBJ2-3	TRBD2	TRBV15	18	TGTGCCACCAGCAGAGATCTAAGGGAGGGCCAGGGCACAGATACGCAGTATTTT	CATSRDLREGQGTDTQYF
-	TRBJ1-4	TRBD1	TRBV15	14	TGTGCCACCAGCAGTAAAGGGGGCGGGGGAAAACTGTTTTTT	CATSSKGGGGKLFF
-	TRBJ2-3	TRBD2	TRBV28	16	TGTGCCAGCAGTTCCTCCGGGCTAGCGGGTAGAGATACGCAGTATTTT	CASSSSGLAGRDTQYF
-	TRBJ1-1	-	TRBV2	14	TGTGCCAGCAGTACCCGACAATTGAACACTGAAGCTTTCTTT	CASSTRQLNTEAFF
-	TRBJ1-2	-	TRBV19	14	TGTGCCAGTAGTATACCAGGGCCGATCTCTGGCTACACCTTC	CASSIPGPISGYTF
-	TRBJ2-3	-	TRBV27	13	TGTGCCAGCAGTTTATCCCCTATCTATACGCAGTATTTT	CASSLSPIYTQYF
-	TRBJ1-5	-	TRBV6-1	14	TGTGCCAGCAAGGGCAGGGGAATCAATCAGCCCCAGCATTTT	CASKGRGINQPQHF
-	TRBJ2-3	-	TRBV6-1	11	TGTGCCAGTGTTCGCACAGATACGCAGTATTTT	CASVRTDTQYF
-	TRBJ2-7	-	TRBV5-5	15	TGTGCCAGCAGCTTGGTCGATCGTTTTTTGGACGAGCAGTACTTC	CASSLVDRFLDEQYF
-	TRBJ1-1	-	TRBV28	15	TGTGCCAGCAGTTTATGGACAGACATGAACACTGAAGCTTTCTTT	CASSLWTDMNTEAFF
-	TRBJ2-7	-	TRBV10-3	12	TGTGCCATAGGGGGGGATCCCTACGAGCAGTACTTC	CAIGGDPYEQYF
-	TRBJ1-2	-	TRBV9	14	TGTGCCAGCAGAAGCGTAGCGGGCAACTATGGCTACACCTTC	CASRSVAGNYGYTF
-	TRBJ1-4	TRBD1	TRBV7-2	16	TGTGCCAGCAGCCGAGGGGGCAGGTCAACTAATGAAAAACTGTTTTTT	CASSRGGRSTNEKLFF
-	TRBJ2-7	-	TRBV5-4	14	TGTGCCAGCAGCTGGTACCGGGACTCCCACGAGCAGTACTTC	CASSWYRDSHEQYF
-	TRBJ1-5	-	TRBV10-3	15	TGTGCCATCAGTGGGGCCAGGGAGAGCAATCAGCCCCAGCATTTT	CAISGARESNQPQHF
few	TRBJ1-2	-	TRBV14	14	TGTGCCAGCAGCCAGGCGGGGGGCGACTATGGCTACACCTTC	CASSQAGGDYGYTF
-	TRBJ2-7	-	TRBV2	14	TGTGCCAGTCGTAGGGGGGTAGTCCGGTACGAGCAGTACTTC	CASRRGVVRYEQYF
-	TRBJ2-3	-	TRBV12-5	14	TGTGCTCCCCGGTGCTATGCGGAGACGGATACGCAGTATTTT	CAPRCYAETDTQYF
-	TRBJ1-5	-	TRBV19	14	TGTGCCAGTAGTCCGGGGGGATCCAATCAGCCCCAGCATTTT	CASSPGGSNQPQHF
-	TRBJ1-1	-	TRBV6-6	12	TGTGCCAGCAGTTACGTGGGGGGTGAAGCTTTCTTT	CASSYVGGEAFF
-	TRBJ2-2	TRBD1	TRBV27	16	TGTGCCAGCAGTTTCTGGGACAGCTCGAACACCGGGGAGCTGTTTTTT	CASSFWDSSNTGELFF
-	TRBJ2-2	-	TRBV7-9	16	TGTGCCAGCAGCTTAGTTACAGGGATGAACACCGGGGAGCTGTTTTTT	CASSLVTGMNTGELFF
-	TRBJ1-4	-	TRBV5-1	15	TGCGCCAGCAGCTTGGCCCAGGGAACCGGTGAAAAACTGTTTTTT	CASSLAQGTGEKLFF
-	TRBJ2-7	-	TRBV28	15	TGTGCCAGACTGTGTAGACCCCCCATTCGGTACGAGCAGTACTTC	CARLCRPPIRYEQYF
-	TRBJ2-1	TRBD2	TRBV9	16	TGTGCCAGCAGCGGATCCCTAGCGGGAGATTACAATGAGCAGTTCTTC	CASSGSLAGDYNEQFF
-	TRBJ2-3	-	TRBV15	14	TGTGCCACCAGCAGAGCCTACGGACCAGATACGCAGTATTTT	CATSRAYGPDTQYF
-	TRBJ1-3	-	TRBV18	15	TGTGCCAGCTCTCCCGTCCCACTCTCTGGAAACACCATATATTTT	CASSPVPLSGNTIYF
-	TRBJ2-2	-	TRBV11-3	15	TGTGCCAGCAGCATCAACGGGTGGAACACCGGGGAGCTGTTTTTT	CASSINGWNTGELFF
few	TRBJ2-7	TRBD2	TRBV11-2	15	TGTGCCAGCAGCTTAATGAGCGGGAGGGACTACGAGCAGTACTTC	CASSLMSGRDYEQYF
-	TRBJ1-1	-	TRBV5-1	13	TGCGCCAGCAGCTTGGACGCCAACACTGAAGCTTTCTTT	CASSLDANTEAFF
-	TRBJ1-5	-	TRBV6-1	14	TGTGCCAGCAGTGGACGGATTAGCAATCAGCCCCAGCATTTT	CASSGRISNQPQHF
once	TRBJ2-5	TRBD2	TRBV10-3	16	TGTGCCATCAGTGAGGGGCTAGCGGGGGGGCGCGAGACCCAGTACTTC	CAISEGLAGGRETQYF
-	TRBJ1-1	TRBD1	TRBV4-3	15	TGCGCCAGCAGCCAATCCCCCAGGGGGCTAAATGAAGCTTTCTTT	CASSQSPRGLNEAFF
once	TRBJ2-7	-	TRBV27	14	TGTGCCAGCAGTCTCGACTCTCTCTCCTACGAGCAGTACTTC	CASSLDSLSYEQYF